This TCR beta chain was found in a study of T cells in Graves' hyperthyroidism and ophthalmopathy. General study results and limits: A median 6.5 months before onset, the model predicted ophthalmopathy. Most expanded thyroid clonotypes above 0.001 also appeared in blood.

Trimming shortened V by 2 bases and J by 7 bases, and 7 bases separated the two germline ends. Per germline, CDR1 SGHDT and CDR2 YYEEEE. CDR3 length: 12 residues. Amplification yielded TCR beta CDR3 regions, with RNA transcripts as the source. An initial round of RT-PCR targeting the TCR CDR3 relied on the HTBI primer set. TCRdb ran MiXCR on the multiplex PCR reads and lists one entry per CDR3 protein. The data show roughly 710,000 distinct CDR3 sequences, 35% seen once. This clonotype was recorded at least ten times. Antigen unknown. It was approximately 9.7 ml of fresh peripheral blood that supplied the PBMCs.

This chain uses TRBV5-6 with TRBJ1-5; unclear D gene. Sequenced material: blood. This TCR derives from a woman aged 35 to 49 with Graves' hyperthyroidism. The CDR3 spells CASSFRLQPQHF. The CDR3 DNA reads as TGTGCCAGCAGCTTCCGGTTACAGCCCCAGCATTTT.